Detailed here is one T cell receptor (beta chain). Expressed TCRB transcripts were sequenced after all isolated RNA was converted to cDNA. Assay: immunoSEQ multiplex PCR; the TCRdb copy retains only in-frame clones and omits some. The sample contains 300,000 to 400,000 clones, roughly 9.6% of which appear only once. Germline V gene sequence: CDR1 MDHEN, CDR2 SYDVKM. This CDR3 comprises 14 residues. With 10 bases clipped from V and 2 bases from J, the junction kept 8 bases outside the gene matches. This entry is derived from a study of beta chain features in type 1 diabetes. The sample taken for sequencing was naive CD4+ T cells from blood. The chain recombines TRBV28 with TRBJ2-1, with 7 nucleotides matching TRBD2. The receptor was isolated from a woman in her 30s in good health. As DNA, the CDR3 is TGTGCCACCTGGTCTAGCGGTCCCTACAATGAGCAGTTCTTC. As protein: CATWSSGPYNEQFF.